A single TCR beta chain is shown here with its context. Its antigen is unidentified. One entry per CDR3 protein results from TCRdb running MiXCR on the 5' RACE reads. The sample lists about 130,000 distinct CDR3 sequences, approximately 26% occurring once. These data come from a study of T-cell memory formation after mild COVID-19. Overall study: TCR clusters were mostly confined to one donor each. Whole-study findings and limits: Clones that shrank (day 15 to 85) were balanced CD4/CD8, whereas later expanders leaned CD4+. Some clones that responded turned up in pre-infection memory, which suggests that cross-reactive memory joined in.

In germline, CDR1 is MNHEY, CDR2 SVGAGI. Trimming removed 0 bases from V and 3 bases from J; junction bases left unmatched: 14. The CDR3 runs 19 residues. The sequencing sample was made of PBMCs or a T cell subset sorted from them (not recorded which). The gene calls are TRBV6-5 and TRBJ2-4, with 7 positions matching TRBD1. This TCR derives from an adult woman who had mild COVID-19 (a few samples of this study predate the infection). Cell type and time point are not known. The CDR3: CASSYSSPLGTEDKNIQYF. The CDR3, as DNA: TGTGCCAGCAGTTACTCTTCCCCTCTCGGGACAGAGGACAAAAACATTCAGTACTTC.